This entry concerns a single T cell receptor beta chain. CDR3 length equals 13 residues. Germline V gene lookup returns CDR1 MNHNY and CDR2 SVGAGI (reference sequence). V lost 3 bases to trimming and J lost 5 bases, with 7 bases between them. The data were taken from a study of blood T cell repertoires in COVID-19. Study-level background: The recovered donors of Cohort 3 showed two negative PCRs, clearance, or symptom resolution. T cells, B-cell-depleted T cells, or PBMCs supplied cDNA or gDNA.

Those who participated ranged in age from roughly 18 to 90 years and resided in some 24 US areas. Original processing notes: Reference gene primer amplification gave estimated nucleated cell counts. Generated by immunoSEQ multiplex PCR, the TCRdb table keeps only in-frame clones and is missing some. The V and J calls and clone size are taken from that table; D and trimming were inferred from the DNA. The sample shows some 330,000 clones, around 87% of them seen only once. The receptor was derived from a man in his forties or fifties in a cohort exposed to, infected with or recovered from COVID-19 (not recorded which). Material: PBMCs or T cells enriched from blood (not recorded which). V gene TRBV6-6 combines with J gene TRBJ2-2, with D possibly TRBD2 on 5 matching bases. CDR3 protein: CASSYSGTGELFF. CDR3 nucleotides: TGTGCCAGCAGTTATTCGGGAACCGGGGAGCTGTTTTTT.